These T cell receptor beta chains were read from a single sample in a study of cytomegalovirus exposure and HLA in healthy donors. Measured with immunoSEQ multiplex PCR; TCRdb has only the in-frame clones, and not every one. The table lists roughly 110,000 clones, 73% of them singletons. Sequenced sample: PBMCs. These receptors were obtained from a woman aged 25-40 years in good health and CMV-seronegative. Both conserved end residues are part of each CDR3. The D gene is left open where the match is weak. The size of a clone is reported for some rows only, either as once, few or many, or as a class for expanded clones.

size	V	D	J	DNA	CDR3
NA	TRBV29-1	NA	TRBJ2-1	TGCAGCGTTGAACTATCTTGGACGGGGTCGGACAATGAGCAGTTCTTC	CSVELSWTGSDNEQFF
NA	TRBV7-2	NA	TRBJ1-1	TGTGCCAGCAGCCCTCGGGGAGCTGAAGCTTTCTTT	CASSPRGAEAFF
NA	TRBV4-2	TRBD2	TRBJ2-3	TGTGCCAGCAGCCAAGAGACTAGCGGGAGCACAGATACGCAGTATTTT	CASSQETSGSTDTQYF
few	TRBV5-6	NA	TRBJ1-2	TGTGCCAGCAGCCCCAGACTGTGGGGCTACACCTTC	CASSPRLWGYTF
once	TRBV5-1	NA	TRBJ1-1	TGCGCCAGCAGCTTGGTTCCGGGGATGAACACTGAAGCTTTCTTT	CASSLVPGMNTEAFF
few	TRBV6-1	TRBD1	TRBJ2-1	TGTGCCAGCAGATCCGGGACAGGGGAAGGAAATGAGCAGTTCTTC	CASRSGTGEGNEQFF
NA	TRBV19	NA	TRBJ2-7	TGTGCCAGTAGTATGGGCCTTTACCCCTACGAGCAGTACTTC	CASSMGLYPYEQYF
NA	TRBV4-2	NA	TRBJ1-6	TGTGCCAGCATGAGGAGTGACCTCCCCTCACGTAAATCCAATTCACCCCTCCACTTT	CASMRSDLPSRKSNSPLHF
NA	TRBV25-1	NA	TRBJ1-1	TGTGCCAGCAGTGATCCGGGCAGGGCCACTGAAGCTTTCTTT	CASSDPGRATEAFF
NA	TRBV4-1	NA	TRBJ1-2	TGCGCCAGCAGCCAAGATTCAGGCCCCTATGGCTACACCTTC	CASSQDSGPYGYTF
NA	TRBV6-5	NA	TRBJ2-7	TGTGCCAGCAGTTACCAGTCGGGACTGAGCTCCTACGAGCAGTACTTC	CASSYQSGLSSYEQYF
few	TRBV15	NA	TRBJ1-1	TGTGCCACCAGTTTTACAGGGAACACTGAAGCTTTCTTT	CATSFTGNTEAFF
few	TRBV25-1	NA	TRBJ1-6	TGTGCCAGCAGTGTGACAGGCGATTCACCCCTCCACTTT	CASSVTGDSPLHF
NA	TRBV11-2	NA	TRBJ1-1	TGTGCCAGCAGCTTAGAAGCGACAGGGAACACTGAAGCTTTCTTT	CASSLEATGNTEAFF
NA	TRBV6-5	NA	TRBJ2-7	TGTGCCAGCAGTTACTCGACAGGCCATCACTACGAGCAGTACTTC	CASSYSTGHHYEQYF
once	TRBV28	NA	TRBJ2-7	TGTGCCAGCAGTACACCCAGTATCTCCTACGAGCAGTACTTC	CASSTPSISYEQYF
NA	TRBV6-5	NA	TRBJ2-7	TGTGCCAGCAGTTACGATCCCCTATACGAGCAGTACTTC	CASSYDPLYEQYF
NA	TRBV7-2	NA	TRBJ1-6	TGTGCCAGCAGCTTAATCGGGGTTTCACCCCTCCACTTT	CASSLIGVSPLHF
NA	TRBV5-1	TRBD2	TRBJ2-5	TGCGCCAGCAGAAGGGCTAGCGGGACCCAAGAGACCCAGTACTTC	CASRRASGTQETQYF
NA	TRBV28	TRBD1	TRBJ2-7	TGTGCCAGCACCTATCCGGGACAGGGGTACGAGCAGTACTTC	CASTYPGQGYEQYF
NA	TRBV10-3	NA	TRBJ2-7	TGTGCCATCAGGTCGAAATTACAGGGAACGAACTACGAGCAGTACTTC	CAIRSKLQGTNYEQYF
NA	TRBV2	TRBD1	TRBJ1-1	TGTGCCAGCAGCCTAGACAGGGGAAACACTGAAGCTTTCTTT	CASSLDRGNTEAFF
NA	TRBV30	NA	TRBJ1-1	TGTGCCTGGAGTGTAAGCGGCCTTAACACTGAAGCTTTCTTT	CAWSVSGLNTEAFF
NA	TRBV7-9	TRBD1	TRBJ1-5	TGTGCCAGCAGTCCAGGGGGCAATAGCAATCAGCCCCAGCATTTT	CASSPGGNSNQPQHF
NA	TRBV5-1	TRBD1	TRBJ1-1	TGCGCCAGCAGCTGGGGGGACAGGGGATGGAACACTGAAGCTTTCTTT	CASSWGDRGWNTEAFF
NA	TRBV7-2	TRBD2	TRBJ2-5	TGTGCCAGCAGCGCCGGGACTAGCGGGACCTGGGGGGAGACCCAGTACTTC	CASSAGTSGTWGETQYF
NA	TRBV5-1	TRBD1	TRBJ1-2	TGCGCCAGCAGCTTCCCCGAACAGGGGGCGCGAGGTGGCTACACCTTC	CASSFPEQGARGGYTF
NA	TRBV2	TRBD1	TRBJ1-2	TGTGCCAGCAGCTGGACAGGGGCTAACTATGGCTACACCTTC	CASSWTGANYGYTF
few	TRBV5-1	NA	TRBJ1-2	TGCGCCAGCAGTTCGGGACAAGTCTATGGCTACACCTTC	CASSSGQVYGYTF
NA	TRBV5-1	TRBD2	TRBJ2-7	TGCGCCAGCAGCTTGGTCGCGGGAGACAACTACGAGCAGTACTTC	CASSLVAGDNYEQYF
NA	TRBV5-1	TRBD1	TRBJ1-2	TGCGCCAGCAGCTTAGCAGGGGGCGAATATGGCTACACCTTC	CASSLAGGEYGYTF
few	TRBV7-2	NA	TRBJ1-5	TGTGCCAGCAGCTTAGTTTCGGTGGGAGTTAGCAATCAGCCCCAGCATTTT	CASSLVSVGVSNQPQHF
NA	TRBV5-4	NA	TRBJ2-1	TGTGCCAGCAGCTTGCATCTAGAGAATGAGCAGTTCTTC	CASSLHLENEQFF
NA	TRBV29-1	NA	TRBJ2-5	TGCAGCGGCGCGGCTGGAGGGCAAAAGACCCAGTACTTC	CSGAAGGQKTQYF
NA	TRBV11-3	NA	TRBJ2-7	TGTGCCAGCAGCTCCGCAGGATACGAGCAGTACTTC	CASSSAGYEQYF
NA	TRBV7-2	TRBD1	TRBJ1-1	TGTGCCAGCAGCCGAGACAGGGGATCCACTGAAGCTTTCTTT	CASSRDRGSTEAFF
NA	TRBV15	NA	TRBJ2-3	TGTGCCACCAGCAGGAGGGGCGGAGGAGGGGATACGCAGTATTTT	CATSRRGGGGDTQYF
NA	TRBV29-1	TRBD1	TRBJ2-7	TGCAGCGTTGAACGGACAGGGGACTACGAGCAGTACTTC	CSVERTGDYEQYF
NA	TRBV6-1	NA	TRBJ2-7	TGTGCCAGCAGTGAAGGGGGGCCAGCGGAGCCGTCCTACGAGCAGTACTTC	CASSEGGPAEPSYEQYF
NA	TRBV4-2	NA	TRBJ1-2	TGTGCCAGCAGCCAAGATGAGGCTGTGGGCTACACCTTC	CASSQDEAVGYTF
NA	TRBV25-1	NA	TRBJ2-7	TGTGCCAGCAGCCACATTAATAACTACGAGCAGTACTTC	CASSHINNYEQYF
NA	TRBV5-6	TRBD1	TRBJ1-2	TGTGCCAGCAGCACCGGGACAGCTAACTATGGCTACACCTTC	CASSTGTANYGYTF
NA	TRBV11-2	NA	TRBJ2-2	TGTGCCAGCAGCTTAGGGGGGACAATAACCGGGGAGCTGTTTTTT	CASSLGGTITGELFF
NA	TRBV5-1	TRBD1	TRBJ1-2	TGCGCCAGCAGCTCACTCACCTCAGGGGGTATGGCAGACCGTTATGGCTACACCTTC	CASSSLTSGGMADRYGYTF
NA	TRBV30	NA	TRBJ1-5	TGTGCCTGGAACAAGGGGGGGGCCCAGCCCCAGCATTTT	CAWNKGGAQPQHF
NA	TRBV30	TRBD1	TRBJ1-4	TGTGCCTGGAGTTTAGGGGGCCGTGAAAAACTGTTTTTT	CAWSLGGREKLFF
few	TRBV4-1	NA	TRBJ1-1	TGCGCCAGCAGCCAACCCCCGGGACACCAGAACACTGAAGCTTTCTTT	CASSQPPGHQNTEAFF
NA	TRBV29-1	NA	TRBJ2-5	TGCAGCGTTGGGCCGCACCAACCGGAGGAGACCCAGTACTTC	CSVGPHQPEETQYF
NA	TRBV19	NA	TRBJ2-5	TGTGCCAGTAGTATAAACGGCCAAGAGACCCAGTACTTC	CASSINGQETQYF
NA	TRBV6-5	NA	TRBJ1-2	TGTGCCAGCAGTTACTCCTCGGGGATTACTAGCTATGGCTACACCTTC	CASSYSSGITSYGYTF
few	TRBV2	NA	TRBJ2-6	TGTGCCAGCTCTCCTAGGGAGTCTGGGGCCAACGTCCTGACTTTC	CASSPRESGANVLTF
NA	TRBV9	TRBD1	TRBJ1-5	TGTGCCAGCACCCGGACAGGGCTAGAGGGTGAGCCCCAGCATTTT	CASTRTGLEGEPQHF
NA	TRBV11-3	NA	TRBJ1-1	TGTGCCAGCAGCTTAGGTGATAGTGAAGCTTTCTTT	CASSLGDSEAFF
NA	TRBV27	TRBD1	TRBJ2-7	TGTGCCAGCAGTCCTTGGACAGGGGGGTTCTACGAGCAGTACTTC	CASSPWTGGFYEQYF
NA	TRBV7-8	TRBD2	TRBJ2-3	TGTGCCAGCAGCTCCCGGGGGGGCCCAGATACGCAGTATTTT	CASSSRGGPDTQYF
NA	TRBV7-8	NA	TRBJ2-7	TGTGCCAGCAGCCGAGTGCAGGTCTACGAGCAGTACTTC	CASSRVQVYEQYF
NA	TRBV7-2	TRBD2	TRBJ2-1	TGTGCCAGCAGCAGCAAGGGGACTAGCCCCAACTACAATGAGCAGTTCTTC	CASSSKGTSPNYNEQFF
NA	TRBV13	TRBD2	TRBJ2-3	TGTGCCAGCAGCTTAGCTCAGGGCGGGGGTACGCAGTATTTT	CASSLAQGGGTQYF
few	TRBV18	NA	TRBJ1-1	TGTGCCAGCTCACCACCAAACAGGAAGAACACTGAAGCTTTCTTT	CASSPPNRKNTEAFF